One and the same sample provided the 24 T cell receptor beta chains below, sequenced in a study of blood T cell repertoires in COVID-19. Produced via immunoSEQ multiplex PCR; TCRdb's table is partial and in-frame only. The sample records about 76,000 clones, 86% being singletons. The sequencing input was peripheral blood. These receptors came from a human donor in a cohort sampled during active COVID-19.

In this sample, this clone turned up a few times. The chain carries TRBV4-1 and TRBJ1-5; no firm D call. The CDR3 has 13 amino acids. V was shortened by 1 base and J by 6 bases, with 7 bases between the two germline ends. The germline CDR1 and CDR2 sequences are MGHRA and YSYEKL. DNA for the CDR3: TGCGCCAGCAGCCAAGGCGGTTTTCAGCCCCAGCATTTT. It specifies CASSQGGFQPQHF.

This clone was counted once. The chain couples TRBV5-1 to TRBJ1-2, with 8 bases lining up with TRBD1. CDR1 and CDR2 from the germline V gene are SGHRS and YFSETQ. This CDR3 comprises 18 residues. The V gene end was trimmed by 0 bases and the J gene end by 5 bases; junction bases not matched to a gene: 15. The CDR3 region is CASSLGDVDRQGRYGYTF. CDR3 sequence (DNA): TGCGCCAGCAGCTTGGGGGATGTGGACCGACAGGGGAGGTATGGCTACACCTTC.

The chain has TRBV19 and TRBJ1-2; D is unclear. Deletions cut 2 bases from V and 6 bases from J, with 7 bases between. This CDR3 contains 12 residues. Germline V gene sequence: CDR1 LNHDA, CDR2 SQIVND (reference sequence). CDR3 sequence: CASSIIGHGYTF. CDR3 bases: TGTGCCAGTAGTATAATTGGCCATGGCTACACCTTC.

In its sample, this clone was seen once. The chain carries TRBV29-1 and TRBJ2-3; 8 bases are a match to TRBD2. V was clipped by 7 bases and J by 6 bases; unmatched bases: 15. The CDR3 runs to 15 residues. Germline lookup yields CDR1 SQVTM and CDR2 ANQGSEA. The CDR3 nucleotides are TGCAGCGGCAGGCTAACACGGGGGGGCCCCGATACGCAGTATTTT. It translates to CSGRLTRGGPDTQYF.

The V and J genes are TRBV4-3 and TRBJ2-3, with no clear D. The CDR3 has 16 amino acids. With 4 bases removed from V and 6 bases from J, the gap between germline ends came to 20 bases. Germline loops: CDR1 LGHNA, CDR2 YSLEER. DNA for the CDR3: TGCGCCAGCAGCCTTTCCGCCGTTCTGCCCACTGATACGCAGTATTTT. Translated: CASSLSAVLPTDTQYF.

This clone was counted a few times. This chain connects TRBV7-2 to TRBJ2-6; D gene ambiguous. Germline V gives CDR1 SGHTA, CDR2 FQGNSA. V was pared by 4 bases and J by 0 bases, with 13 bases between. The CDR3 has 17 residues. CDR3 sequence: CASSSRPRGSGANVLTF. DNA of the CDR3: TGTGCCAGCAGCTCTAGACCGCGTGGCTCTGGGGCCAACGTCCTGACTTTC.

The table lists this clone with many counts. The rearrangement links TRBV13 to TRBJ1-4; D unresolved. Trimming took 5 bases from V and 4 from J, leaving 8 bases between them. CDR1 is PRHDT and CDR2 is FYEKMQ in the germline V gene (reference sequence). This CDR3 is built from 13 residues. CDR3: CASSPVFNEKLFF. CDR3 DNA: TGTGCCAGCAGCCCGGTTTTTAATGAAAAACTGTTTTTT.

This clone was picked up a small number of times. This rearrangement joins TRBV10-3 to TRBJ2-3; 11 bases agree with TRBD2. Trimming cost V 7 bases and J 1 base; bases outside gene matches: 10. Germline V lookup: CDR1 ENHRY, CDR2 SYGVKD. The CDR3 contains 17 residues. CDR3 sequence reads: CAITEFLLAGGTDTQYF. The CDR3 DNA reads TGTGCCATCACCGAATTCCTACTAGCGGGAGGCACAGATACGCAGTATTTT.

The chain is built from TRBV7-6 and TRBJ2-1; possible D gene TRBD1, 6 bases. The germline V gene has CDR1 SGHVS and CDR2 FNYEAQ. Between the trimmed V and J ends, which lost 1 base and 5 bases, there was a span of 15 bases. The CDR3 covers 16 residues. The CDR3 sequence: CASSLVPDRTNNEQFF. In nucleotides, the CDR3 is TGTGCCAGCAGCTTAGTCCCGGACAGAACTAACAATGAGCAGTTCTTC.

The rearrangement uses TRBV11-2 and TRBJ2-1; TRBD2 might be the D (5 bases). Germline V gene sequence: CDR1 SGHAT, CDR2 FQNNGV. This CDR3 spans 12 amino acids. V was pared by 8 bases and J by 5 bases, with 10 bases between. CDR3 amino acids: CASGIGDNEQFF. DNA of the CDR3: TGTGCCAGCGGTATCGGGGACAATGAGCAGTTCTTC.

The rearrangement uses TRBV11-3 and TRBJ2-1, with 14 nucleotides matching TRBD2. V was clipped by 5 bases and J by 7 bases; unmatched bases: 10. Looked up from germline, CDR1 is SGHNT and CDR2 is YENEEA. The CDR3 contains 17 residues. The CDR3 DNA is TGTGCCAGCAGCCTCGAGACCGGGACTAGCGGGAGTAATGAGCAGTTCTTC. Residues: CASSLETGTSGSNEQFF.

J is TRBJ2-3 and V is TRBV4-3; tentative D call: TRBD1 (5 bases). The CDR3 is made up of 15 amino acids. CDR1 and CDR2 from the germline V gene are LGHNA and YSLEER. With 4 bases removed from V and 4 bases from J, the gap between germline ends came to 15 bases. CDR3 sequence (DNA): TGCGCCAGCAGCCCACGCGGCAGGGTGGCAGATACGCAGTATTTT. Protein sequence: CASSPRGRVADTQYF.

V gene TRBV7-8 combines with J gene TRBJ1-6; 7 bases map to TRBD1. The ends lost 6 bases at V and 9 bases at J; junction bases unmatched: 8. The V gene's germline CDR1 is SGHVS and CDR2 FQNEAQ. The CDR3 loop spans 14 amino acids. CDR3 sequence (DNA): TGTGCCAGCAGAACGACAGGGTTGAGTTCACCCCTCCACTTT. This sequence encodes CASRTTGLSSPLHF.

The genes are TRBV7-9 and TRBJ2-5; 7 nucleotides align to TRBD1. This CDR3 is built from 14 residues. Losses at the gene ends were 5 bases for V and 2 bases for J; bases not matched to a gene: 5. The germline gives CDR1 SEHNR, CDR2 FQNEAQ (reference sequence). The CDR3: CASSQGQLQETQYF. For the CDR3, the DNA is TGTGCCAGCAGCCAGGGACAGTTACAAGAGACCCAGTACTTC.

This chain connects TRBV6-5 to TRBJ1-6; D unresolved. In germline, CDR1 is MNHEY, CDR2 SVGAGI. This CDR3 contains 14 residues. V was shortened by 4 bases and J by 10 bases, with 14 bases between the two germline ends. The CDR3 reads CASSSDTNGSPLHF. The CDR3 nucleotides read TGTGCCAGCAGTTCTGACACCAACGGATCACCCCTCCACTTT.

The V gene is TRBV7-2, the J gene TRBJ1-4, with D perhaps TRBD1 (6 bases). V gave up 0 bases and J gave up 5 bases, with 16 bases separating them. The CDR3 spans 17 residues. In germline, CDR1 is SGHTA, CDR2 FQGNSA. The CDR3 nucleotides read TGTGCCAGCAGCTTAGCGTACAGGGAAAGTCTAAATGAAAAACTGTTTTTT. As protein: CASSLAYRESLNEKLFF.

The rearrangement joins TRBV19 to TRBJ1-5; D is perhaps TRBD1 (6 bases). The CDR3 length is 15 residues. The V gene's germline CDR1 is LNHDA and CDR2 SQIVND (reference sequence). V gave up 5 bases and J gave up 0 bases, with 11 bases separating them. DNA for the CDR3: TGTGCCAGTAGTTCCCACAGGGCTAGCAATCAGCCCCAGCATTTT. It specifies CASSSHRASNQPQHF.

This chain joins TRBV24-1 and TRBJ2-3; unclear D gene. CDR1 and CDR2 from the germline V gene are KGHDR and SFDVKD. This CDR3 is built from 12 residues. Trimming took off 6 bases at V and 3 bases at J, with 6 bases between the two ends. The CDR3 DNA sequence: TGTGCCACCAGTCGTGAGACAGATACGCAGTATTTT. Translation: CATSRETDTQYF.

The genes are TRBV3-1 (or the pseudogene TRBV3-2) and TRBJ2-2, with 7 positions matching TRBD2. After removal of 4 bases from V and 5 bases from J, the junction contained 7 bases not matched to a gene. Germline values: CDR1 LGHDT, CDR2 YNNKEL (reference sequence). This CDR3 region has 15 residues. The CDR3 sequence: CASSRGGSRTGELFF. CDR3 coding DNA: TGTGCCAGCAGCCGGGGAGGGTCCCGGACCGGGGAGCTGTTTTTT.

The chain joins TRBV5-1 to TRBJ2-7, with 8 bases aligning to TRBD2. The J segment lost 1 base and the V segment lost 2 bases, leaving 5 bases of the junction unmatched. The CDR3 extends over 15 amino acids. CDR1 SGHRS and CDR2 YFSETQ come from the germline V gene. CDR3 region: CASSFLAGSSYEQYF. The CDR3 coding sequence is TGCGCCAGCAGCTTCCTAGCGGGCTCGTCCTACGAGCAGTACTTC.

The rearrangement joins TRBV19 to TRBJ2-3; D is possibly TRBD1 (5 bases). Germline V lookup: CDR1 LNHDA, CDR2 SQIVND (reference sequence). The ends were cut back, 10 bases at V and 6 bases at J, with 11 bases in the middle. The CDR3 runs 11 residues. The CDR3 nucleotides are TGTGCCACCTCAAGGGGTGATACGCAGTATTTT. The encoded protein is CATSRGDTQYF. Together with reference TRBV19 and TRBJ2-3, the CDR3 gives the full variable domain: DGGITQSPKYLFRKEGQNVTLSCEQNLNHDAMYWYRQDPGQGLRLIYYSQIVNDFQKGDIAEGYSVSREKKESFPLTVTSAQKNPTAFYLCATSRGDTQYFGPGTRLTVL.

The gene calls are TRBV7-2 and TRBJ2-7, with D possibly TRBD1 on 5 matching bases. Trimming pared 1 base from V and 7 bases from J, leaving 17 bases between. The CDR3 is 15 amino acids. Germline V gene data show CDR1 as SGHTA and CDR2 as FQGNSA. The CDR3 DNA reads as TGTGCCAGCAGCTTAGATTACAGGAGCCTACGTGAGCAGTACTTC. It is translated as CASSLDYRSLREQYF.

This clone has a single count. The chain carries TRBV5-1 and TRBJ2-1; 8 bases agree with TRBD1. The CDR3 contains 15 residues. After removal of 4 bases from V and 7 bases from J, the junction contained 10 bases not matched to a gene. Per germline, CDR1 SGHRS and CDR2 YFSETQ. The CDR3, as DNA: TGCGCCAGCAGCGAGCAGACAGGGGTAGGGAATGAGCAGTTCTTC. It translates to CASSEQTGVGNEQFF.

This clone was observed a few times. The CDR3 reads CAISDHAGNTEAFF. Here the CDR3 DNA reads TGTGCCATCAGTGACCACGCAGGGAACACTGAAGCTTTCTTT. V and J are TRBV10-3 and TRBJ1-1; D is ambiguous. With 3 bases removed from V and 1 base from J, the gap between germline ends came to 9 bases. The CDR3 is 14 residues long. CDR1 and CDR2 (germline): ENHRY, SYGVKD.